This note documents a single T cell receptor (beta chain) sequence. Its target is not known. This specimen comes from a study of graft-versus-host responses after intestinal transplantation. Across the study: Every transplant recipient was induced with anti-thymocyte globulin, then maintained on tacrolimus and steroids for approximately three years.

The protocol was immunoSEQ multiplex PCR, while the TCRdb copy is restricted to in-frame clones and leaves out a portion. Seen here are just over 20,000 clones, roughly nine tenths observed once, and the top ten hold 4.5% to 5.5%. General study results and limits: The presence of high graft-versus-host to host-versus-graft clonal ratios in allografts characterized patients with graft-donor T cell macrochimerism. Recipient bone marrow held GvH clones, some seen earlier in ileum or blood. Declines in HvG clones occurring early post-transplant were associated with peak circulating GvH clone levels.

The V gene's germline CDR1 is SGHRS and CDR2 YFSETQ. The CDR3 covers 13 residues. The V and J genes are TRBV5-1 and TRBJ2-5; no clear D. The tail of the sequence fits TRBJ2-7 better, so the J call may be wrong. The specimen was PBMCs, collected around 68 days after intestinal transplantation. The source of this sequence is a human patient who received an intestinal transplant, so some T cells may come from the graft donor. CDR3: CASSLGVSYEQYF. CDR3 nucleotide sequence: TGCGCCAGCAGCTTGGGGGTGAGCTACGAGCAGTACTTC.